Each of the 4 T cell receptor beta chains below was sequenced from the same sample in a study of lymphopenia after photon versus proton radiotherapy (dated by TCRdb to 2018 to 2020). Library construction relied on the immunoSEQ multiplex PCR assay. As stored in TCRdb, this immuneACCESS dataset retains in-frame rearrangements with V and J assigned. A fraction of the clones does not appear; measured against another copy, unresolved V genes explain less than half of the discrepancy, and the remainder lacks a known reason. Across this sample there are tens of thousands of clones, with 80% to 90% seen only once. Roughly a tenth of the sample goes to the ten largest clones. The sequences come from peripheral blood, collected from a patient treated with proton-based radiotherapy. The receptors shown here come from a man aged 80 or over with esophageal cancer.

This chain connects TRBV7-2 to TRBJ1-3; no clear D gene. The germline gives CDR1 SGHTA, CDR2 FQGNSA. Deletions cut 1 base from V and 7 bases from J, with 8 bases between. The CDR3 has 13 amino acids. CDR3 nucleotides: TGTGCCAGCAGCTTAGATATGGAGAACACCATATATTTT. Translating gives CASSLDMENTIYF.

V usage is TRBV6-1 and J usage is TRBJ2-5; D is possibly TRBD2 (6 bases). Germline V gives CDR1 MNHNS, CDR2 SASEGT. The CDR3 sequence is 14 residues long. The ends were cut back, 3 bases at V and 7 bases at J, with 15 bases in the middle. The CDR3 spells CASSDGGRRWTQYF. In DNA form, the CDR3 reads TGTGCCAGCAGTGACGGGGGAAGGAGGTGGACCCAGTACTTC.

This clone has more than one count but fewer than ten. CDR3 nucleotide sequence: TGTGCCACCAGCAGGGTTGGGACAGGGGTAAATCAAGAGACCCAGTACTTC. Protein sequence: CATSRVGTGVNQETQYF. This chain connects TRBV15 to TRBJ2-5, with 10 bases aligning to TRBD1. V was pared by 3 bases and J by 2 bases, with 9 bases of the junction left unmatched. This CDR3 is built from 17 residues. Germline CDR1 LNHNV, CDR2 YYDKDF (reference sequence).

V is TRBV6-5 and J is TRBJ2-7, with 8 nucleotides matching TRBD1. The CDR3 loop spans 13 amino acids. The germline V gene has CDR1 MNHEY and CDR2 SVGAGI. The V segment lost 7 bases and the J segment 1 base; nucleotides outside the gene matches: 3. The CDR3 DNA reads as TGTGCCAGCAACCGGGACAGGTCCTACGAGCAGTACTTC. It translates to CASNRDRSYEQYF.